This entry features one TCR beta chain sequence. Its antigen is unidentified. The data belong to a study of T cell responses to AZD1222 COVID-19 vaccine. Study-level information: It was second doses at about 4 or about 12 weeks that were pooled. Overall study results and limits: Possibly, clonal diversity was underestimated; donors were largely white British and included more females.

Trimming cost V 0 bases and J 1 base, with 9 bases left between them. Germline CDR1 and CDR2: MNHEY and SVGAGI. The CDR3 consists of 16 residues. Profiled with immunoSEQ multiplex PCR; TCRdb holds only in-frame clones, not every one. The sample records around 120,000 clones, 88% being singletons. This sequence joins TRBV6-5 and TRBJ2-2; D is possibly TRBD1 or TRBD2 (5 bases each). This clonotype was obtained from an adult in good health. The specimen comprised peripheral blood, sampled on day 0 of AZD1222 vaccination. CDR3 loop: CASSYSGTVNTGELFF. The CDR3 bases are TGTGCCAGCAGTTACTCCGGGACGGTGAACACCGGGGAGCTGTTTTTT.